One T cell receptor (beta chain) is described in this entry. Antigen unknown. Other nucleotide sequences in the sample specify the same CDR3. This sample stems from a study of shared clonotypes between healthy human individuals. The wider study: Donor composition was two women and a few men, aged 18 to 49.

Study-wide results and limits: Generally, estimated richness proved larger in naive subsets than it did in memory subsets. The study found lower generation probabilities in non-shared clonotypes than in those shared by all four donors. Across a handful of donors, naive CD4 shared 5% to 6%, naive CD8 around 3.5%, memory CD4 roughly 2.2%, memory CD8 under 0.5%.

The CDR3 runs to 14 residues. Germline CDR1 is LGHNA and CDR2 is YSLEER. V shed 1 base and J shed 4 bases, with 5 bases lying between them. Repertoires were generated with immunoSEQ multiplex PCR, while TCRdb's copy carries only in-frame clones and drops some. The sample has 2 million to 2.5 million clones, under 97% seen once. Sequenced input: naive CD4+ T cells sorted from blood. As for subset: CD45RA+ positively selected. The origin of this receptor is a man between 18 and 35 years old in good health. This chain connects TRBV4-3 to TRBJ1-6; D is possibly TRBD1 (5 bases). The CDR3 sequence: CASSQGGYNSPLHF. The CDR3 DNA sequence: TGCGCCAGCAGCCAAGGGGGGTATAATTCACCCCTCCACTTT.